These 10 T cell receptor beta chains came from one sample sequenced in a study of CD8 T cells in Susac syndrome. RNA amounts of about 0.5 to 1 ug underwent reverse transcription with random hexamers. A single record per CDR3 protein comes from TCRdb applying MiXCR to the immunoSEQ multiplex PCR reads. This table holds around 300,000 distinct CDR3 sequences, roughly 85% found once. Source material: CD8+ T cells from PBMCs. All receptors come from a human donor with multiple sclerosis.

The chain couples TRBV6-2 or TRBV6-3 to TRBJ2-7; the match to TRBD2 covers 11 bases. With 7 bases clipped from V and 5 bases from J, the junction kept 7 bases outside the gene matches. The germline V gene has CDR1 MNHEY and CDR2 SVGEGT. The CDR3 is 14 amino acids. The CDR3, as DNA: TGTGCCAGCAAACTAGCGGGAGATATCGACGAGCAGTACTTC. Translation: CASKLAGDIDEQYF.

This chain connects TRBV6-6 to TRBJ1-2; the match to TRBD1 covers 12 bases. This CDR3 contains 15 residues. Per the germline V gene, CDR1 is MNHNY and CDR2 is SVGAGI (reference sequence). J was trimmed by 7 bases and V by 0 bases; bases with no gene match: 3. CDR3 loop: CASSYSGQGAGGYTF. The CDR3 nucleotides read TGTGCCAGCAGTTACTCGGGACAGGGGGCGGGTGGCTACACCTTC.

This sequence joins TRBV12-3 or TRBV12-4 and TRBJ1-6; D unresolved. The CDR3 is 14 amino acids. V shed 4 bases and J shed 4 bases, with 8 bases lying between them. The CDR3 DNA reads as TGTGCCAGCAGTTGGCAGGAGTATAATTCACCCCTCCACTTT. Its protein product is CASSWQEYNSPLHF.

This chain links TRBV28 with TRBJ2-1; 10 bases align to TRBD2. V was clipped by 4 bases and J by 5 bases; unmatched bases: 8. The CDR3 contains 16 residues. Germline loops: CDR1 MDHEN, CDR2 SYDVKM. The CDR3 coding sequence is TGTGCCAGCAGTTCACTCCTAGCGGGAGACGACAATGAGCAGTTCTTC. Amino acids: CASSSLLAGDDNEQFF.

The chain employs TRBV13 and TRBJ2-3; D gene ambiguous. From germline, CDR1 is PRHDT and CDR2 FYEKMQ (reference sequence). V was clipped by 4 bases and J by 6 bases, with 14 bases between them. CDR3 length: 14 residues. CDR3 DNA: TGTGCCAGCAGCTACCCCGAGACCCGGGATACGCAGTATTTT. It translates to CASSYPETRDTQYF.

This clonotype was detected a few times. The rearrangement links TRBV2 to TRBJ2-7; 8 positions match TRBD1. The CDR3 length is 16 residues. Germline lookup yields CDR1 SNHLY and CDR2 FYNNEI. Trimming removed 0 bases from V and 3 bases from J; junction bases left unmatched: 7. The CDR3 region has the DNA TGTGCCAGCAGTGAAGCTTGGGCAGGGGGCAACTACGAGCAGTACTTC. It specifies CASSEAWAGGNYEQYF.

The rearrangement links TRBV5-6 to TRBJ1-1, with D possibly TRBD1 on 6 matching bases. Germline CDR1 is SGHDT and CDR2 is YYEEEE. Trimming removed 2 bases at V and 6 bases at J, with 23 bases between. The CDR3 covers 17 residues. This chain's CDR3 is CASSFNPGHGTLAEAFF. CDR3 bases: TGTGCCAGCAGCTTCAATCCGGGACATGGTACTCTTGCTGAAGCTTTCTTT.

V is TRBV25-1 and J is TRBJ2-3; D is possibly TRBD2 (7 bases). V lost 11 bases and J lost 1, with 19 bases in between. Looked up from germline, CDR1 is MGHDK and CDR2 is SYGVNS. The CDR3 sequence is 15 residues long. This chain's CDR3 is CAVPLGEGGTDTQYF. The CDR3 region has the DNA TGTGCCGTACCCCTGGGGGAGGGGGGCACAGATACGCAGTATTTT.

The rearrangement joins TRBV28 to TRBJ2-5, with D hard to call. Germline CDR1 reads MDHEN; CDR2 reads SYDVKM. The germline V and J ends were trimmed by 6 bases and 1 base, with 12 bases remaining between them. The length of the CDR3 is 14 residues. CDR3: CASSWVWGQETQYF. The CDR3 DNA follows: TGTGCCAGCAGCTGGGTCTGGGGCCAAGAGACCCAGTACTTC.

The chain combines TRBV27 with TRBJ2-7; D is perhaps TRBD1 (7 bases). The ends were cut back, 4 bases at V and 6 bases at J, with 25 bases in the middle. Germline CDR1 and CDR2: MNHEY and SMNVEV (reference sequence). The CDR3 totals 17 residues. CDR3 residues: CASSSLQGGRGDGEQYF. In DNA form, the CDR3 reads TGTGCCAGCAGTTCCCTGCAAGGGGGCAGGGGGGATGGCGAGCAGTACTTC.